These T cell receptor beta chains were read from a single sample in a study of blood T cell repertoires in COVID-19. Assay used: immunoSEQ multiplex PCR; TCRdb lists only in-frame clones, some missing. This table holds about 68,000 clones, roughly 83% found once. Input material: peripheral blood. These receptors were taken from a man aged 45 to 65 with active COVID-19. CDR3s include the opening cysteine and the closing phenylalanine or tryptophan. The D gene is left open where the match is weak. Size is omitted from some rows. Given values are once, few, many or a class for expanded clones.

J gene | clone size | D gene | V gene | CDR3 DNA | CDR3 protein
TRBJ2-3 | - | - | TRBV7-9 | TGTGCCAGCAGCCCACCTGGGGGGGCGGGCACAGATACGCAGTATTTT | CASSPPGGAGTDTQYF
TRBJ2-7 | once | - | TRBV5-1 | TGCGCCAGCAGCTTGGACGGGGACGAGCAGTACTTC | CASSLDGDEQYF
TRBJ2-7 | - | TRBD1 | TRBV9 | TGTGCCAGCAGCGTAATGGACAGGATCGACGAGCAGTACTTC | CASSVMDRIDEQYF
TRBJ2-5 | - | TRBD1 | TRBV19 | TGTGCCAGTAGTGTACAGGGGGCCTGGGAGACCCAGTACTTC | CASSVQGAWETQYF
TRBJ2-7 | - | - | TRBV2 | TGTGCCAGCAGTCCCTTATCCTACGAGCAGTACTTC | CASSPLSYEQYF
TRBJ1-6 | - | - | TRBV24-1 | TGTGCCACCAGTGATGGGTTTAAATGGGGGGAATTATATAATTCACCCCTCCACTTT | CATSDGFKWGELYNSPLHF
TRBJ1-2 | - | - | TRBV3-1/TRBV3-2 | TGTGCCAGCAGCCAGAGTAACTATGGCTACACCTTC | CASSQSNYGYTF
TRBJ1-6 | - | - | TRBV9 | TGTGCCAGCAGCGGGGGACACTTAAATAATTCACCCCTCCACTTT | CASSGGHLNNSPLHF
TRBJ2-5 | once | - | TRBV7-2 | TGTGCCAGCAGCCCCATTTACCAAGAGACCCAGTACTTC | CASSPIYQETQYF
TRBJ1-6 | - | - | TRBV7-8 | TGTGCCAGCATCGCAGGGGTTAACACCTATTCACCCCTCCACTTT | CASIAGVNTYSPLHF
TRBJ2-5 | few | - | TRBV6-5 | TGTGCCAGCAGGTCCGGGAGTGCCCAAGAGACCCAGTACTTC | CASRSGSAQETQYF
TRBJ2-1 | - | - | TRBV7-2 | TGTGCCAGCAGCTTAGTTGGTAGCAGACGCCTGGGCTCCTACAATGAGCAGTTCTTC | CASSLVGSRRLGSYNEQFF
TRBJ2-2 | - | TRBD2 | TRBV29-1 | TGCAGCGTTGTAGGCAGCGGGAGGACAGACACCGGGGAGCTGTTTTTT | CSVVGSGRTDTGELFF
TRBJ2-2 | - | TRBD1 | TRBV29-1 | TGCAGCGTTGCCAGGGGGCAAAACGGGGAGCTGTTTTTT | CSVARGQNGELFF
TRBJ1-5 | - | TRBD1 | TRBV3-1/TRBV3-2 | TGTGCCAGCAGCCAAGGACCAGGGGGCCAGCATTTT | CASSQGPGGQHF
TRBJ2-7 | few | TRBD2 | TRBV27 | TGTGCCAGCAAGTTGGGGAGGGTTACCGAGCAGTACTTC | CASKLGRVTEQYF
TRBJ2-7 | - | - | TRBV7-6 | TGTGCCAGCAGGGGTACAGGGTCCTACGAGCAGTACTTC | CASRGTGSYEQYF
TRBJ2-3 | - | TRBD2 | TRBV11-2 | TGTGCCAGCAGCAAACTAGCGGGTTACACAGATACGCAGTATTTT | CASSKLAGYTDTQYF
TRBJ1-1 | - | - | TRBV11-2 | TGTGCCAGCAGCCGCGACCACGGCCAGGGCCCGACTGAAGCTTTCTTT | CASSRDHGQGPTEAFF
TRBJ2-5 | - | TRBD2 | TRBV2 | TGTGCCAGCAGTGGACTAGCGGGAGAGGAGACCCAGTACTTC | CASSGLAGEETQYF
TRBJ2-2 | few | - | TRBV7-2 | TGTGCCAGCACCCAGTCCCCCACCGGGGAGCTGTTTTTT | CASTQSPTGELFF
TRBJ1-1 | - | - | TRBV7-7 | TGTGCCAGCAGCTCAGGGATTGGCACTGAAGCTTTCTTT | CASSSGIGTEAFF
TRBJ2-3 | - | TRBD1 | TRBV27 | TGTGCCAGCAGTTCGGCAGGGGGAATCCCTGTTACGCAGTATTTT | CASSSAGGIPVTQYF
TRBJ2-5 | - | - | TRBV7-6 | TGTGCCAGCAGCCCCCTAGCACAAGAGACCCAGTACTTC | CASSPLAQETQYF
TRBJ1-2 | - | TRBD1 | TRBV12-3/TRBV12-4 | TGTGCCAGCACTCTAGGACAGGTCTCTGGCTACACCTTC | CASTLGQVSGYTF
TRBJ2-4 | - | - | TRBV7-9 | TGTGCCAGCAGCTTACTGGGGCTAGCCAAAAACATTCAGTACTTC | CASSLLGLAKNIQYF
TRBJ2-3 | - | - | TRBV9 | TGTGCCAGCAGCCTAGGGGGGCCCGGCACAGATACGCAGTATTTT | CASSLGGPGTDTQYF
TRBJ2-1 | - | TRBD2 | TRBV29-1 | TGCAGCGTTAGCGGGGGAGGAACCTACAATGAGCAGTTCTTC | CSVSGGGTYNEQFF
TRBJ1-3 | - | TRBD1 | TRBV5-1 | TGCGCCAGCAGCCTCGGGACAGCTGGAAACACCATATATTTT | CASSLGTAGNTIYF
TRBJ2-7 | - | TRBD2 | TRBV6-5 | TGTGCCAGCAGTCTCGCGCGGCGGGAGGGATACGAGCAGTACTTC | CASSLARREGYEQYF
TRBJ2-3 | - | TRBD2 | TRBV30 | TGTGCCTCCGGGACTAGCGGGAGGGGAGATACGCAGTATTTT | CASGTSGRGDTQYF
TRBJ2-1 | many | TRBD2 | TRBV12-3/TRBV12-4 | TGTGCCAGCAGTTTCGGGGGGTACAATGAGCAGTTCTTC | CASSFGGYNEQFF
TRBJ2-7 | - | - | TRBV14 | TGTGCCAGCAGTCCCAGCCAAGAGTACGGGAACGAGCAGTACTTC | CASSPSQEYGNEQYF
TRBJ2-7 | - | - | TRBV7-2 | TGTGCCAGCAGCTTAGTACGGGGGACCTACGAGCAGTACTTC | CASSLVRGTYEQYF
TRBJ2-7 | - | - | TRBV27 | TGTGCCAGCAGTTTGTTTGGCAGCTACGAGCAGTACTTC | CASSLFGSYEQYF
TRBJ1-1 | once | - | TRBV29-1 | TGCAGCGTTGGCCGGGGGGGACATGAAGCTTTCTTT | CSVGRGGHEAFF
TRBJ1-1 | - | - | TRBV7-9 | TGTGCCAGCAGCTTAATCTATCGGCAGAGGGCTGAAGCTTTCTTT | CASSLIYRQRAEAFF
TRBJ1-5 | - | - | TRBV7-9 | TGTGCCAGCAGCCCGCTGTCGGGTAGTGGGAGCAATCAGCCCCAGCATTTT | CASSPLSGSGSNQPQHF
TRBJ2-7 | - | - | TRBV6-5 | TGTGCCAGCAGCCGCTATGAACCCTTCTCCTACGAGCAGTACTTC | CASSRYEPFSYEQYF
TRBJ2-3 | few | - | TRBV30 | TGTGCCTGGAGTGTTCCGCAGGGGCGCACAGATACGCAGTATTTT | CAWSVPQGRTDTQYF
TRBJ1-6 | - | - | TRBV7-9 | TGTGCCAGCAGCACACAGGGAGGGAATTCACCCCTCCACTTT | CASSTQGGNSPLHF
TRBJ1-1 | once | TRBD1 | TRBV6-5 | TGTGCCAGCACCCCCGGACAGGGGGCAGCTTTCTTT | CASTPGQGAAFF
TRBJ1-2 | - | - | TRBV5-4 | TGTGCCAGCAGCTTGGATACTAACTATGGCTACACCTTC | CASSLDTNYGYTF